This T cell receptor beta chain was retrieved from a study of yellow fever vaccine responses in identical twins. Findings and caveats of the study: In identical twins, vaccine T cell responses appeared partly shared and partly individual.

Germline values: CDR1 LGHDT, CDR2 YNNKEL (reference sequence). V was cut by 3 bases and J by 7 bases, with 15 bases left in between. This CDR3 spans 15 amino acids. Comments on this clonotype: Its antigen is unknown.

Each CDR3 protein gets one entry after TCRdb re-called the RT-PCR reads with MiXCR. The sample carries roughly 4,400 distinct CDR3 sequences, about 85% recorded once. The source material was T cells from blood (PBMCs), unsorted or a sorted subset (not recorded which), sampled before or after yellow fever vaccination (not recorded which). The TCR originated in a woman aged 18-29 years who received the yellow fever vaccine. The rearrangement links TRBV3-1 to TRBJ1-4; possible D gene TRBD1, 5 bases. CDR3 sequence reads: CASSQGSGKGEKLFF. Here the CDR3 DNA reads TGTGCCAGCAGCCAGGGATCAGGGAAGGGTGAAAAACTGTTTTTT.